This TCR beta chain was sequenced in a study of T cell changes during pregnancy in multiple sclerosis. Germline CDR1 and CDR2: LGHNA and YNFKEQ. Unmatched junction bases numbered 7, after V lost 4 bases and J lost 1 base. The CDR3 extends over 15 amino acids. The assay was immunoSEQ multiplex PCR, and TCRdb's table has in-frame clones only and misses some. This repertoire shows roughly 58,000 clones, under 95% found once; its top ten account for approximately 2.8%. The sequence came from a female donor with multiple sclerosis, enrolled in a pregnancy study. The chain combines TRBV4-2 with TRBJ2-7; 7 bases are a match to TRBD1. Sequencing was performed on CD8+ T cells from peripheral blood mononuclear cells, taken before pregnancy. In DNA, the CDR3 is TGTGCCAGCAGCCCGATGGTGACAGGGTCCTACGAGCAGTACTTC. It translates to CASSPMVTGSYEQYF.